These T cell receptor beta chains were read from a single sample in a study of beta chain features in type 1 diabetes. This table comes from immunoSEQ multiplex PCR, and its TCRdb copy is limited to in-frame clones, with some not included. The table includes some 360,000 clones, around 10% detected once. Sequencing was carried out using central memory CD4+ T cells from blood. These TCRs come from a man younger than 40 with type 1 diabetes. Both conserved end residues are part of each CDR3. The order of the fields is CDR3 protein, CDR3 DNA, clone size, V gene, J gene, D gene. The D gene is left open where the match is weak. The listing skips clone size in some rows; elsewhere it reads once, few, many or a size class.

CDR3: CASSPQGRNTEAFF
DNA: TGTGCCAGCTCACCTCAGGGGAGGAACACTGAAGCTTTCTTT
size: few
V: TRBV18
J: TRBJ1-1
D: NA

CDR3: CASSLAAGGLYEQYF
DNA: TGCGCCAGCAGCTTGGCAGCGGGAGGGCTATACGAGCAGTACTTC
size: NA
V: TRBV5-1
J: TRBJ2-7
D: TRBD2

CDR3: CASSRQLGDEQYF
DNA: TGTGCCAGCAGCCGACAGCTCGGGGACGAGCAGTACTTC
size: NA
V: TRBV5-8
J: TRBJ2-7
D: NA

CDR3: CASSQDHPGQGTYEQYF
DNA: TGCGCCAGCAGCCAAGATCACCCCGGACAGGGGACCTACGAGCAGTACTTC
size: NA
V: TRBV4-3
J: TRBJ2-7
D: TRBD1

CDR3: CASSLRTGRYLHEQYF
DNA: TGTGCCAGCAGCTTACGGACAGGGAGATACCTACACGAGCAGTACTTC
size: NA
V: TRBV7-2
J: TRBJ2-7
D: TRBD1

CDR3: CASSPLDRGTGELFF
DNA: TGTGCCAGCAGTCCCCTCGACAGGGGGACCGGGGAGCTGTTTTTT
size: few
V: TRBV2
J: TRBJ2-2
D: TRBD1

CDR3: CASSWTGVNQPQHF
DNA: TGTGCCAGCAGTTGGACAGGGGTCAATCAGCCCCAGCATTTT
size: NA
V: TRBV2
J: TRBJ1-5
D: TRBD1

CDR3: CASSQDTVSYEQYF
DNA: TGTGCCAGCAGTCAAGACACTGTTTCCTACGAGCAGTACTTC
size: many
V: TRBV28
J: TRBJ2-7
D: NA

CDR3: CASSLRQASGGYNEQFF
DNA: TGTGCCAGCAGCTTACGGCAGGCTAGCGGGGGATACAATGAGCAGTTCTTC
size: few
V: TRBV7-6
J: TRBJ2-1
D: TRBD2

CDR3: CASSRTGGKNQPQHF
DNA: TGTGCCAGCAGCAGGACAGGGGGGAAGAATCAGCCCCAGCATTTT
size: few
V: TRBV5-6
J: TRBJ1-5
D: TRBD1

CDR3: CASSFNNLGKLFF
DNA: TGTGCCAGCAGTTTTAACAACCTTGGGAAACTGTTTTTT
size: few
V: TRBV28
J: TRBJ1-4
D: NA

CDR3: CASSLVGHRGIPLSGANVLTF
DNA: TGTGCCAGCAGCTTAGTGGGGCACAGGGGCATCCCTCTCTCTGGGGCCAACGTCCTGACTTTC
size: few
V: TRBV7-3
J: TRBJ2-6
D: TRBD1

CDR3: CASSPRDRGRDEQYF
DNA: TGTGCCAGCAGCCCGCGGGACAGGGGGCGAGATGAGCAGTACTTC
size: NA
V: TRBV5-6
J: TRBJ2-7
D: TRBD1

CDR3: CASSAGQGATSYEQYF
DNA: TGTGCCAGCAGCGCTGGACAGGGGGCAACCTCCTACGAGCAGTACTTC
size: few
V: TRBV7-9
J: TRBJ2-7
D: TRBD1

CDR3: CASSLGQGASNTEAFF
DNA: TGCGCCAGCAGCTTGGGACAGGGGGCGTCGAACACTGAAGCTTTCTTT
size: NA
V: TRBV5-1
J: TRBJ1-1
D: TRBD1

CDR3: CAWSTGLLAKNIQYF
DNA: TGTGCCTGGAGTACGGGACTCCTAGCCAAAAACATTCAGTACTTC
size: few
V: TRBV30
J: TRBJ2-4
D: NA

CDR3: CASTDSPPGGYTF
DNA: TGTGCCAGCACGGACTCCCCCCCCGGAGGCTACACCTTC
size: few
V: TRBV2
J: TRBJ1-2
D: NA

CDR3: CASSPDSPLTDTQYF
DNA: TGTGCCAGCTCCCCAGACAGTCCTCTCACAGATACGCAGTATTTT
size: NA
V: TRBV9
J: TRBJ2-3
D: NA

CDR3: CASSTLRDRGRDEQFF
DNA: TGTGCCAGTAGTACACTCCGGGACAGGGGTAGAGATGAGCAGTTCTTC
size: NA
V: TRBV19
J: TRBJ2-1
D: TRBD1

CDR3: CASSQGLAGGKETQYF
DNA: TGTGCCAGCAGCCAGGGACTAGCGGGAGGTAAAGAGACCCAGTACTTC
size: few
V: TRBV4-2
J: TRBJ2-5
D: TRBD2

CDR3: CASSNSGSKNEQFF
DNA: TGTGCCAGCAGTAATAGCGGGAGTAAAAATGAGCAGTTCTTC
size: many
V: TRBV25-1
J: TRBJ2-1
D: TRBD2

CDR3: CASRKTGPFEQYF
DNA: TGTGCCAGCCGAAAGACAGGTCCCTTCGAGCAGTACTTC
size: NA
V: TRBV27
J: TRBJ2-7
D: NA

CDR3: CSVGAQGFLYGYTF
DNA: TGCAGCGTTGGGGCACAGGGGTTCCTCTATGGCTACACCTTC
size: few
V: TRBV29-1
J: TRBJ1-2
D: TRBD1

CDR3: CASSQGADRASYEQYF
DNA: TGCGCCAGCAGCCAAGGGGCGGACAGGGCCTCCTACGAGCAGTACTTC
size: NA
V: TRBV4-1
J: TRBJ2-7
D: TRBD1

CDR3: CASSLWDRATDTQYF
DNA: TGTGCCAGCAGTTTATGGGACAGGGCCACAGATACGCAGTATTTT
size: NA
V: TRBV28
J: TRBJ2-3
D: TRBD1

CDR3: CASSLGYNQPQHF
DNA: TGTGCCAGCAGCTTAGGATACAATCAGCCCCAGCATTTT
size: NA
V: TRBV11-2
J: TRBJ1-5
D: NA

CDR3: CASSYSRETFF
DNA: TGTGCCAGCAGTTACAGTCGGGAGACTTTCTTT
size: NA
V: TRBV6-6
J: TRBJ1-1
D: NA

CDR3: CSGQQGKGTEAFF
DNA: TGCAGCGGCCAACAGGGGAAGGGGACTGAAGCTTTCTTT
size: many
V: TRBV29-1
J: TRBJ1-1
D: TRBD1

CDR3: CASSRQVNEQFF
DNA: TGTGCCAGTAGTCGACAAGTAAATGAGCAGTTCTTC
size: many
V: TRBV19
J: TRBJ2-1
D: NA

CDR3: CASGLGTGVDTQYF
DNA: TGTGCCAGCGGGTTAGGGACAGGGGTGGATACGCAGTATTTT
size: NA
V: TRBV6-5
J: TRBJ2-3
D: TRBD1

CDR3: CASMTPGGTSSEQYF
DNA: TGTGCCAGCATGACCCCGGGGGGGACTAGCTCCGAGCAGTACTTC
size: NA
V: TRBV6-5
J: TRBJ2-7
D: TRBD2

CDR3: CASSLRELGTQYF
DNA: TGTGCCAGCAGCTTAAGAGAGCTGGGTACGCAGTATTTT
size: few
V: TRBV5-4
J: TRBJ2-3
D: NA

CDR3: CASSLALGRGAYEQYF
DNA: TGTGCCAGCAGCTTAGCCCTCGGCCGGGGCGCCTACGAGCAGTACTTC
size: few
V: TRBV7-2
J: TRBJ2-7
D: NA

CDR3: CAWDVQGNSNQPQHF
DNA: TGTGCCTGGGACGTACAGGGGAATAGCAATCAGCCCCAGCATTTT
size: few
V: TRBV30
J: TRBJ1-5
D: TRBD1

CDR3: CASGDTGELFF
DNA: TGTGCCAGCGGGGACACCGGGGAGCTGTTTTTT
size: many
V: TRBV28
J: TRBJ2-2
D: NA

CDR3: CSVAGGQNQPQHF
DNA: TGCAGCGTAGCAGGGGGGCAAAATCAGCCCCAGCATTTT
size: NA
V: TRBV29-1
J: TRBJ1-5
D: TRBD1

CDR3: CASSLGGQTNQPQHF
DNA: TGTGCCAGCAGTTTAGGGGGACAGACTAATCAGCCCCAGCATTTT
size: NA
V: TRBV28
J: TRBJ1-5
D: TRBD1

CDR3: CASSFILPGAKSYEQYF
DNA: TGCGCCAGCAGCTTCATTCTTCCGGGGGCCAAGTCCTACGAGCAGTACTTC
size: NA
V: TRBV5-1
J: TRBJ2-7
D: NA

CDR3: CASIPAPGGGEQFF
DNA: TGTGCCAGCATCCCCGCCCCGGGGGGCGGTGAGCAGTTCTTC
size: few
V: TRBV28
J: TRBJ2-1
D: NA

CDR3: CAIMGTSGYEQYF
DNA: TGTGCCATCATGGGGACTAGCGGCTACGAGCAGTACTTC
size: NA
V: TRBV10-3
J: TRBJ2-7
D: TRBD2

CDR3: CASGVSTDTQYF
DNA: TGTGCCAGCGGGGTTAGCACAGATACGCAGTATTTT
size: many
V: TRBV2
J: TRBJ2-3
D: NA